Following are 28 T cell receptor beta chains from one sample sequenced in a study of T cell responses to AZD1222 COVID-19 vaccine. Generated by immunoSEQ multiplex PCR, the TCRdb table keeps only in-frame clones and is missing some. The profile shows tens of thousands of clones, roughly 88% of them singletons. The material sequenced was peripheral blood, taken 28 days after the second AZD1222 dose. These receptors were obtained from an adult who received the AZD1222 COVID-19 vaccine.

The CDR3 loop is CASSLAGTGNPTDTQYF. Written as DNA, the CDR3 is TGTGCCAGCAGCTTGGCTGGGACAGGTAACCCCACAGATACGCAGTATTTT. The chain has TRBV5-5 and TRBJ2-3, with 8 bases aligning to TRBD1. V gave up 0 bases and J gave up 2 bases; unmatched junction bases: 8. The CDR3 covers 17 residues. Germline CDR1 SGHKS, CDR2 YYEKEE (reference sequence).

The chain joins TRBV7-9 to TRBJ2-6; D is perhaps TRBD2 (5 bases). Trimming cost V 0 bases and J 0 bases, with 15 bases left between them. The CDR3 covers 19 residues. Germline-derived CDR1 and CDR2 are SEHNR and FQNEAQ (reference sequence). CDR3 DNA sequence: TGTGCCAGCAGCTTAGCGGGGTGGAGGCCGATCTCTGGGGCCAACGTCCTGACTTTC. Translated: CASSLAGWRPISGANVLTF.

The chain couples TRBV18 to TRBJ2-2, with D perhaps TRBD1 or TRBD2 (5 bases each). The V gene lost 2 bases and the J gene lost 2 bases, with 12 bases spanning the gap. The CDR3 is 16 residues long. Germline V lookup: CDR1 KGHSH, CDR2 LQKENI. In nucleotides, the CDR3 is TGTGCCAGCTCACCATCCCAGCGGACAAACACCGGGGAGCTGTTTTTT. Translating it yields CASSPSQRTNTGELFF.

This chain links TRBV28 with TRBJ1-1; D remains unclear. The V end was cut by 4 bases, the J end by 9 bases, with 9 bases between. The CDR3 is 11 residues long. Germline V gene lookup returns CDR1 MDHEN and CDR2 SYDVKM. CDR3 nucleotide sequence: TGTGCCAGCAGTTCCCCCCCCAAAGCTTTCTTT. Its protein product is CASSSPPKAFF. The variable domain in full, with the rest retrieved from reference TRBV28 and TRBJ1-1, is DVKVTQSSRYLVKRTGEKVFLECVQDMDHENMFWYRQDPGLGLRLIYFSYDVKMKEKGDIPEGYSVSREKKERFSLILESASTNQTSMYLCASSSPPKAFFGQGTRLTVV.

CDR3 region: CASSVSTTGGLGEQYF. As DNA, the CDR3 is TGTGCCAGCAGCGTATCAACGACAGGGGGCTTAGGGGAGCAGTACTTC. V and J are TRBV9 and TRBJ2-7; 10 positions agree with TRBD1. CDR1 and CDR2 (germline): SGDLS, YYNGEE. With 1 base clipped from V and 7 bases from J, the junction kept 11 bases outside the gene matches. The CDR3 runs to 16 residues.

J is TRBJ2-5 and V is TRBV7-2; D remains unclear. Germline V gives CDR1 SGHTA, CDR2 FQGNSA. The ends were cut back, 9 bases at V and 2 bases at J, with 7 bases in the middle. This CDR3 has 11 residues. The CDR3, as DNA: TGTGCCAGGCGTAGGCAAGAGACCCAGTACTTC. It codes for CARRRQETQYF.

This sequence joins TRBV4-3 and TRBJ2-1, with unresolved D. The length of the CDR3 is 15 residues. Between the trimmed V and J ends, which lost 1 base and 0 bases, there was a span of 7 bases. Germline V gives CDR1 LGHNA, CDR2 YSLEER. DNA of the CDR3: TGCGCCAGCAGCCAAGCCAGTTCCTCCTACAATGAGCAGTTCTTC. Residues: CASSQASSSYNEQFF.

The chain uses TRBV6-5 and TRBJ2-5; 9 positions agree with TRBD2. J lost 4 bases, V lost 6 bases, and 3 bases had no gene match. The CDR3 extends over 13 amino acids. The germline V gene encodes CDR1 MNHEY and CDR2 SVGAGI. CDR3 sequence reads: CASRSSGGETQYF. CDR3 bases: TGTGCCAGCAGGAGTAGCGGGGGAGAGACCCAGTACTTC.

The chain recombines TRBV6-1 with TRBJ1-5; a weak D match, TRBD1 (5 bases). The germline CDR1 and CDR2 sequences are MNHNS and SASEGT. Trimming shortened V by 6 bases and J by 5 bases, and 14 bases separated the two germline ends. The CDR3 covers 14 residues. This CDR3 is CASRPGTAYQPQHF. In nucleotides, the CDR3 is TGTGCCAGCAGACCCGGGACGGCGTATCAGCCCCAGCATTTT.

J is TRBJ1-3 and V is TRBV7-9; D is ambiguous. Germline V gene data show CDR1 as SEHNR and CDR2 as FQNEAQ (reference sequence). The CDR3 covers 17 residues. The V gene lost 4 bases and the J gene lost 8 bases, with 24 bases spanning the gap. CDR3 in DNA: TGTGCCAGCAGCTCAGAATTCTCGATGGCTCCTACCTACACCATATATTTT. It yields the protein CASSSEFSMAPTYTIYF.

This rearrangement joins TRBV5-4 to TRBJ2-7, with 8 bases that match TRBD2. The trim removed 0 bases at V and 5 bases at J, leaving 4 bases unmatched. CDR1 is SGHNT, CDR2 YYREEE, per germline (reference sequence). The CDR3 is made up of 14 amino acids. The CDR3 here is CASSLVTGGNEQYF. The CDR3 DNA follows: TGTGCCAGCAGCTTGGTGACGGGAGGGAACGAGCAGTACTTC.

The chain combines TRBV5-6 with TRBJ2-2, with D unresolved. Trimming took off 1 base at V and 0 bases at J, with 4 bases between the two ends. Germline CDR1 SGHDT, CDR2 YYEEEE. CDR3 length: 14 residues. CDR3 nucleotide sequence: TGTGCCAGCAGCTTGTCGTCGAACACCGGGGAGCTGTTTTTT. It codes for CASSLSSNTGELFF. Supplemented by reference TRBV5-6 and TRBJ2-2, the full variable domain reads DAGVTQSPTHLIKTRGQQVTLRCSPKSGHDTVSWYQQALGQGPQFIFQYYEEEERQRGNFPDRFSGHQFPNYSSELNVNALLLGDSALYLCASSLSSNTGELFFGEGSRLTVL.

This clone appeared a single time. The chain is built from TRBV6-6 and TRBJ2-1; TRBD2 agrees at 10 bases. The CDR3 totals 16 residues. Per germline, CDR1 MNHNY and CDR2 SVGAGI (reference sequence). The junction had 12 bases not matched to a gene; V was cut back by 5 bases and J by 8 bases. CDR3 sequence reads: CASSTQTSGLGDEQFF. As DNA, the CDR3 is TGTGCCAGCAGTACCCAGACTAGCGGGTTGGGTGATGAGCAGTTCTTC.

This clone has a handful of counts. The chain has TRBV7-9 and TRBJ1-5, with 8 bases fitting TRBD1. This CDR3 contains 15 residues. Germline V gene lookup returns CDR1 SEHNR and CDR2 FQNEAQ (reference sequence). V lost 5 bases and J lost 6; bases outside the gene matches: 9. CDR3 sequence reads: CASSGDTGGGQPQHF. CDR3 in DNA: TGTGCCAGCAGCGGAGATACAGGGGGTGGTCAGCCCCAGCATTTT. The complete variable domain, with remaining parts taken from reference TRBV7-9 and TRBJ1-5, reads DTGVSQNPRHKITKRGQNVTFRCDPISEHNRLYWYRQTLGQGPEFLTYFQNEAQLEKSRLLSDRFSAERPKGSFSTLEIQRTEQGDSAMYLCASSGDTGGGQPQHFGDGTRLSIL.

The chain is built from TRBV19 and TRBJ2-3; 9 nucleotides match TRBD1. Germline-derived CDR1 and CDR2 are LNHDA and SQIVND (reference sequence). V was clipped by 6 bases and J by 3 bases; unmatched bases: 4. The CDR3 totals 14 residues. The CDR3 reads CASSPGQGTDTQYF. DNA for the CDR3: TGTGCCAGTAGCCCGGGACAGGGTACAGATACGCAGTATTTT. Filled out from reference TRBV19 and TRBJ2-3, the complete variable domain reads DGGITQSPKYLFRKEGQNVTLSCEQNLNHDAMYWYRQDPGQGLRLIYYSQIVNDFQKGDIAEGYSVSREKKESFPLTVTSAQKNPTAFYLCASSPGQGTDTQYFGPGTRLTVL.

This clone has more than one count but fewer than ten. The J gene is TRBJ1-2, the V gene TRBV28, with D tentatively TRBD1 (6 bases). This CDR3 comprises 13 residues. V lost 5 bases and J lost 5, with 12 bases in between. CDR1 and CDR2 from the germline V gene are MDHEN and SYDVKM. The chain's CDR3 is CASSQPGVYGYTF. CDR3 nucleotide sequence: TGTGCCAGCAGTCAACCAGGGGTATATGGCTACACCTTC.

The V call is TRBV18, the J call TRBJ2-2; weak D call: TRBD1 (5 bases). Trimming removed 1 base at V and 6 bases at J, with 9 bases between. This CDR3 spans 14 amino acids. The germline CDR1 and CDR2 sequences are KGHSH and LQKENI. The chain's CDR3 is CASSPRQGPGELFF. CDR3 nucleotide sequence: TGTGCCAGCTCACCACGGCAGGGCCCCGGGGAGCTGTTTTTT.

In DNA form, the CDR3 reads TGTGCCAGCAGCTTAGAAGCGAACACTGAAGCTTTCTTT. It is translated as CASSLEANTEAFF. V is TRBV7-9 and J is TRBJ1-1; D call uncertain. Germline lookup yields CDR1 SEHNR and CDR2 FQNEAQ (reference sequence). V dropped 1 base and J dropped 1 base, with 4 bases sitting between them. The CDR3 length is 13 residues.

The chain links TRBV24-1 to TRBJ1-6; D gene unclear. The CDR3 has 15 amino acids. The germline CDR1 and CDR2 sequences are KGHDR and SFDVKD. V was pared by 10 bases and J by 0 bases, with 12 bases between. The CDR3: CATKSRSSYNSPLHF. In nucleotides, the CDR3 is TGTGCCACTAAGTCCCGGAGCTCCTATAATTCACCCCTCCACTTT.

DNA for the CDR3: TGTGCCAGCAGCTTGGAGACGGCCCTTTATGGCTACACCTTC. It translates to CASSLETALYGYTF. The chain employs TRBV7-9 and TRBJ1-2, with D unresolved. Germline values: CDR1 SEHNR, CDR2 FQNEAQ (reference sequence). The CDR3 sequence is 14 residues long. V was shortened by 3 bases and J by 5 bases, with 13 bases between the two germline ends.

In its sample, this clone was seen a few times. The V gene is TRBV15, the J gene TRBJ2-7; 13 bases map to TRBD2. Germline V lookup: CDR1 LNHNV, CDR2 YYDKDF (reference sequence). Trimming took 3 bases from V and 4 from J; bases not matched to a gene: 3. The CDR3 loop spans 15 amino acids. The CDR3 reads CATSSGLAGAYEQYF. As DNA, the CDR3 is TGTGCCACCAGCAGTGGACTAGCGGGGGCATACGAGCAGTACTTC. Variable domain in full (rest from reference TRBV15 and TRBJ2-7): DAMVIQNPRYQVTQFGKPVTLSCSQTLNHNVMYWYQQKSSQAPKLLFHYYDKDFNNEADTPDNFQSRRPNTSFCFLDIRSPGLGDTAMYLCATSSGLAGAYEQYFGPGTRLTVT.

This chain joins TRBV7-6 and TRBJ2-5; D possibly uses TRBD1 or TRBD2 (6 bases each). Trimming cost V 10 bases and J 3 bases, with 18 bases left between them. This CDR3 contains 14 residues. Germline CDR1 SGHVS, CDR2 FNYEAQ. CDR3 amino acids: CATQRGAGKETQYF. DNA for the CDR3: TGTGCCACCCAGAGGGGGGCGGGGAAAGAGACCCAGTACTTC.

The V and J genes are TRBV5-1 and TRBJ2-7, with D possibly being TRBD2 (5 bases). Germline V gene data show CDR1 as SGHRS and CDR2 as YFSETQ. There are 15 residues in the CDR3. Trimming cost V 4 bases and J 2 bases, with 16 bases left between them. The DNA of the CDR3 is TGCGCCAGCAGCGCGGGTTCGGCAGGCCCCTACGAGCAGTACTTC. This translates into CASSAGSAGPYEQYF.

This clone was found a few times. This chain links TRBV21-1 with TRBJ2-7; the table's D call, TRBD1, was not checked against the DNA. TRBV21-1 is a listed pseudogene. CDR3 length equals 13 residues. CDR3 in amino acids: CASSDRELYEQYF. The CDR3 DNA reads as TGTGCCAGCAGCGACAGGGAACTCTACGAGCAGTACTTC.

Only one count was recorded for this clone. J is TRBJ1-5 and V is TRBV9; D remains unclear. The CDR3 sequence is 14 residues long. Germline V gene lookup returns CDR1 SGDLS and CDR2 YYNGEE. V gave up 5 bases and J gave up 4 bases, with 13 bases separating them. In DNA form, the CDR3 reads TGTGCCAGCAGTGACACCGGGATAAATCAGCCCCAGCATTTT. Translation: CASSDTGINQPQHF.

The rearrangement joins TRBV27 to TRBJ2-7; weak D call: TRBD2 (5 bases). The CDR3 has 13 amino acids. The V and J ends lost 5 bases and 3 bases respectively, with 11 bases between them. CDR1 and CDR2 (germline): MNHEY, SMNVEV (reference sequence). The CDR3 region is CASSPRGVYEQYF. The CDR3 nucleotides are TGTGCCAGCAGTCCCCGGGGAGTCTACGAGCAGTACTTC.

V usage is TRBV28 and J usage is TRBJ2-2; tentative D call: TRBD2 (6 bases). Trimming stripped 8 bases from V and 5 bases from J, with 15 bases between. The CDR3 runs 14 residues. Germline V lookup: CDR1 MDHEN, CDR2 SYDVKM. The CDR3 DNA reads TGTGCCAGCCGCTCCGGAGGGGTTACCGGGGAGCTGTTTTTT. It encodes CASRSGGVTGELFF.

The V and J genes are TRBV7-9 and TRBJ2-3; TRBD1 matches 8 bases. This CDR3 comprises 15 residues. The trim removed 3 bases at V and 1 base at J, leaving 3 bases unmatched. The germline gives CDR1 SEHNR, CDR2 FQNEAQ (reference sequence). In DNA form, the CDR3 reads TGTGCCAGCAGCTTCGACAGGGGAGGCACAGATACGCAGTATTTT. This codes for CASSFDRGGTDTQYF.